This T cell receptor beta chain was identified in a study of T-cell memory formation after mild COVID-19. Study as a whole: TCR clusters mostly belonged to single donors. General study results and limits: Contracting CD8+ clones were enriched in EMRA, CD4+ mainly in CM and EM. Pre-infection memory held some responding clones, suggesting pre-existing cross-reactive T cells responded.

MiXCR, applied by TCRdb to the 5' RACE reads, yields one record per CDR3 protein. The data contain 350,000 to 500,000 distinct CDR3 sequences, less than 25% of them seen just once; the ten biggest clones take up around 13%. Trimming removed 5 bases from V and 6 bases from J, with 19 bases in between. The germline CDR1 and CDR2 sequences are KGHSH and LQKENI. This CDR3 comprises 15 residues. As concerns this clonotype: Its antigen is as yet unknown.

Sequenced: PBMCs or a T cell subset sorted from them (not recorded which). This sequence joins TRBV18 and TRBJ1-2; D is uncertain. This clonotype originated in an adult woman who had mild COVID-19 (a few samples of this study predate the infection). Cell type and time point are not known. The DNA of the CDR3 is TGTGCCAGCTCATGGGGTCCGTCGGGAACGGATGGCTACACCTTC. This sequence encodes CASSWGPSGTDGYTF.